Here is one TCR beta chain with its context. The antigen remains undetermined. Sequencing was performed with immunoSEQ multiplex PCR; in TCRdb, only in-frame clones are kept and a portion is missing. The repertoire has about 64,000 clones, approximately 72% of them found once; the top ten carry roughly 23%. Cultured cells yielded isolated CD4+ T cells after 10 days. Between the trimmed V and J ends, which lost 3 bases and 3 bases, there was a span of 12 bases. The CDR3 is 14 residues long. Looked up from germline, CDR1 is MDHEN and CDR2 is SYDVKM. The data are from a study of vaccination effects on CD4 cells after COVID-19.

This chain connects TRBV28 to TRBJ2-7; no clear D. The source was CD4+ T cells from PBMCs cultured without peptide, collected before COVID-19 vaccination. The origin of this receptor is a human donor who had a prior SARS-CoV-2 infection. CDR3 sequence reads: CASSLSSWGYEQYF. The CDR3 DNA reads as TGTGCCAGCAGTTTGAGTAGCTGGGGCTACGAGCAGTACTTC.